This T cell receptor (beta chain) was sequenced in a study of T cells in Graves' hyperthyroidism and ophthalmopathy. Researchers amplified the TCR beta CDR3 regions from RNA transcripts. HTBI primers were employed in a first-round RT-PCR of the TCR CDR3. Each CDR3 protein gets one entry after TCRdb re-called the multiplex PCR reads with MiXCR. The data show 360,000 or so distinct CDR3 sequences, 19% seen once. Per germline, CDR1 SNHLY and CDR2 FYNNEI. This CDR3 has 14 residues. V lost 0 bases, J lost 5 bases, and 10 bases lay in between. At least ten counts were recorded for this clonotype. The sequence came from a woman aged 18-35 years with Graves' hyperthyroidism. This chain links TRBV2 with TRBJ1-2, with D hard to call. Sequencing input: blood. For the CDR3, the DNA is TGTGCCAGCAGTGAAGCAAGACCGGTATATGGCTACACCTTC. This codes for CASSEARPVYGYTF.